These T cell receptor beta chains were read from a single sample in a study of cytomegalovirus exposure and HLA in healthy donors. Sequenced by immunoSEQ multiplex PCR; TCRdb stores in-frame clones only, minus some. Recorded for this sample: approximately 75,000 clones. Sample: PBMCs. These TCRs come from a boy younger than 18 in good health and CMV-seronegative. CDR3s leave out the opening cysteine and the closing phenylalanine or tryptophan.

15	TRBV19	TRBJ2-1	ASSILNSGGAVDEQF
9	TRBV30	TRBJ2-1	AATTYNEQF
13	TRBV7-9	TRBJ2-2	ASSFQGSNTGELF
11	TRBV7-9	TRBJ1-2	ASSPRTGGGYT
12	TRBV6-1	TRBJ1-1	ASSESGGPLRAF
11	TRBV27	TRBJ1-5	ASSFVNTQPQH
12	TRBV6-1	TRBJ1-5	ASSVGTENQPQH
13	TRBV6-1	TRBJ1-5	ASIETGGIGQPQH
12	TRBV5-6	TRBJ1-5	ASSRTGPRQPQH
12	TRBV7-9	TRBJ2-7	ASSAGQNSYEQY
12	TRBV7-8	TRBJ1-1	ASSLGDRNTEDF
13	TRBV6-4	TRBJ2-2	ARDRGRSHTGELF
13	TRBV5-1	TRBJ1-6	ASSFLSTRDSPLH
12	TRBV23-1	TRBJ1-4	ASSQQGLNEKLF
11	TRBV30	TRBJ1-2	AWSTGHVYGYT
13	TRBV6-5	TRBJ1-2	ASSSGTALDYGYT
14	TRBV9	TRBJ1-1	ASSSRGGQGYAEAF
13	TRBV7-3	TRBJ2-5	ASSLGGGLGETQY
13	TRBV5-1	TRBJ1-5	ASSLSGETGQPQH
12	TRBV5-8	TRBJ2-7	ASRATGSAYEQY
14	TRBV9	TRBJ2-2	ASSDPSGSRTGELF
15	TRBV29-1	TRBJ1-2	SVEDLQSGYDNYGYT
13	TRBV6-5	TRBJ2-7	ASRQGLADAYEQY
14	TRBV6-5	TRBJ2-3	ASSYSSAGSTDTQY
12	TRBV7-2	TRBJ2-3	ASSLEPSTDTQY
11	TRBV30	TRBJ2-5	AWSGSDKETQY
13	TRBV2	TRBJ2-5	ASRRTSGRGETQY
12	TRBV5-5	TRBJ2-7	ASSLGKSAYEQY
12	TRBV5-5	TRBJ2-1	ASSLAVRYNEQF
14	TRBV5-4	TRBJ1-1	ASSLDVGGLGTEAF
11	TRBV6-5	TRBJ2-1	ASSRTGGNEQF
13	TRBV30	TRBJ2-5	AGSGGGGEGETQY
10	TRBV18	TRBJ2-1	ASSPAGDEQF
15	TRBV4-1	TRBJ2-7	ASSQAPFSGDLYEQY
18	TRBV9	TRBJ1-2	ASSVGPALRQAPGNYGYT
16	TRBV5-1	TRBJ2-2	ASSRGTGERANTGELF
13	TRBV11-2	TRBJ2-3	ASSFSGGVSGTQY
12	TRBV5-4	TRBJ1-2	ASSWTGGDYGYT
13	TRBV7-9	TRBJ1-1	ASSLDLAGGSEAF
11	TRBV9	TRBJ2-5	ASSVAPGETQY
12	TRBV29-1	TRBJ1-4	SVEEPGRGEKLF
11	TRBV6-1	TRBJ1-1	ASTPTDRIEAF
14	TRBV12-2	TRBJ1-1	ASRLAVQGIFAEAF
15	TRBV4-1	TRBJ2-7	ASSQASGSAAFGEQY
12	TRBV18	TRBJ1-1	ASSPQPDRFEAF
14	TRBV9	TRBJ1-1	ASSVVLGTMATEAF
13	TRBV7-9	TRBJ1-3	ASKQKGGKENTIY
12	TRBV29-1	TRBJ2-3	SVGPSGRPDTQY
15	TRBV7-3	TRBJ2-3	ASSLTGSGGPTDTQY